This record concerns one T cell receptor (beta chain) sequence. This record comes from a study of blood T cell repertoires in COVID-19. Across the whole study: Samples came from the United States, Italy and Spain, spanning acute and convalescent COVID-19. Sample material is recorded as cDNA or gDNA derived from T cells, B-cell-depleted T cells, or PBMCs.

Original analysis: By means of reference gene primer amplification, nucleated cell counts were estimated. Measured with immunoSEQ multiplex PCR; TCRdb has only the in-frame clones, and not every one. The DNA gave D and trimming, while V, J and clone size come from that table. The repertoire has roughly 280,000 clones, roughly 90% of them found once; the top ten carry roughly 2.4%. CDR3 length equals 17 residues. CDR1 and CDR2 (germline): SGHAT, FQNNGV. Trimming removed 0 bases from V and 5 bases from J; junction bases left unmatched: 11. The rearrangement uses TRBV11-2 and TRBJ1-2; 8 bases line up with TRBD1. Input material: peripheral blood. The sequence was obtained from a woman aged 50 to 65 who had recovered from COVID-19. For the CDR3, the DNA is TGTGCCAGCAGCTTAGACCCCTCCGGGGGACAGGTTTATGGCTACACCTTC. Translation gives CASSLDPSGGQVYGYTF. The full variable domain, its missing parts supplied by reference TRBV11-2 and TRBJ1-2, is EAGVAQSPRYKIIEKRQSVAFWCNPISGHATLYWYQQILGQGPKLLIQFQNNGVVDDSQLPKDRFSAERLKGVDSTLKIQPAKLEDSAVYLCASSLDPSGGQVYGYTFGSGTRLTVV.